This entry concerns a single TCR beta chain. Its recognized antigen is unknown. Per-base quality was not reported, and no clone a single base away is much larger than it. TCRbeta CDR3 regions were amplified from genomic DNA by means of the immunoSEQ Assay, a bias-controlled multiplex PCR. Per the authors' processing: The number of nucleated cells in each sample was estimated from the amplification of reference gene primers within the assay. To quantify the absolute abundance of each unique TCRbeta CDR3 rearrangement, sequence reads were collapsed and filtered. Productive Simpson clonality was computed per sample as the square root of Simpson's diversity index over productive rearrangements. TCRdb stores this immuneACCESS table with in-frame sequences only. Part of the clones is absent; in the studies checked, under half of the shortfall reflects unresolved V genes, and no reason is known for the rest. V, J and clone size are taken as reported in that table, and D and trimming were inferred from the DNA itself. In all, the sample holds 250,000 to 400,000 clones, and 85% of those were seen once. Jointly, the top ten make up under 2% of the sample.

The sample comes from a study of blood T cell repertoires in COVID-19 (dated by TCRdb to the early 2020s). For the study in its entirety: The collaborator samples originated in the United States, Italy and Spain and spanned the acute and convalescent phases of COVID-19. The material from the prospective study consisted of cDNA or gDNA derived from T cells, B-cell-depleted T cells, or PBMCs. The dataset comprised deeply sampled blood TCRbeta repertoires from subjects exposed to, actively infected with, or recovered from COVID-19. A freely available public database, intended as a resource for researchers studying the immune response to SARS-CoV-2, is where the repertoires were released. The samples were drawn from the first 160 participants of the ongoing ImmuneRACE study and from 950 to 1,500 subjects provided by 6 global collaborators. A de-identified subject ID, COVID-19 status, age in years and sex were almost always included in the sample metadata. HLA class I and class II types, where available, came from metadata supplied by the sample provider rather than from assay-based typing. General conclusions and limits of the study: The amount of clinical and demographic metadata varied by source and participant and was provided uncurated.

Participants in the prospective study were enrolled through a virtual design, were aged roughly 18 to 100 years, and lived in roughly 26 United States geographic areas. Cohort assignment in the prospective study relied on participant-reported clinical history from a screening survey and a study questionnaire. Exposed participants had been in contact with someone with a PCR-confirmed or clinician-diagnosed COVID-19 case within 2 weeks of study entry. In the prospective study, whole blood, serum and a nasopharyngeal or oropharyngeal swab were collected from each participant by mobile phlebotomists. Participants in the prospective study had the option to provide additional blood draws and questionnaires over an approximately 2-month period. Before DNA extraction, prospective study blood samples were shipped either frozen or at room temperature. Sample: PBMCs or T cells enriched from blood (not recorded which). The TCR sequence derives from a young woman who had been exposed to COVID-19.

The DNA is TGTGCCAGCAGTTTGGGACAGGGCTACGAGCAGTACTTC. It translates as CASSLGQGYEQYF. The chain was built from TRBV28 and TRBJ2-7, and 9 junctional nucleotides match TRBD1. The cysteine opens and the phenylalanine closes a CDR3 of 13 amino acids. Of the read, only the CDR3 DNA is kept; its 39 bases are in frame from base 1. The germline V end is reduced by 3 bases and the J end by 3 bases; junction bases left unmatched: 0. The germline V gene gives CDR1 as MDHEN and CDR2 as SYDVKM. With the rest looked up from the reference TRBV28 and TRBJ2-7 genes rather than sequenced, the full variable domain is DVKVTQSSRYLVKRTGEKVFLECVQDMDHENMFWYRQDPGLGLRLIYFSYDVKMKEKGDIPEGYSVSREKKERFSLILESASTNQTSMYLCASSLGQGYEQYFGPGTRLTVT.